The 10 T cell receptor beta chains listed next were all sequenced from one sample in a study of beta chain features in type 1 diabetes. The entirety of the isolated RNA underwent reverse transcription, so expressed TCRB transcripts were sequenced. TCRdb keeps only in-frame clones here, not all; method: immunoSEQ multiplex PCR. This table holds around 13,000 clones, more than 40% found once. The sequencing input was stem cell memory CD4+ T cells from blood. These receptors came from a young man in good health.

This clone was detected only a few times. The chain links TRBV4-3 to TRBJ2-5; 11 nucleotides line up with TRBD2. Trimming at V came to 3 bases and at J to 7 bases, leaving 19 bases not matched to a gene. The germline gives CDR1 LGHNA, CDR2 YSLEER. The CDR3 is 19 residues long. The CDR3 protein is CASSQGPSGGLGPASTQYF. The CDR3 nucleotides read TGCGCCAGCAGCCAGGGGCCTAGCGGGGGGCTCGGCCCGGCGTCGACCCAGTACTTC.

V usage is TRBV7-2 and J usage is TRBJ2-5, with 12 bases lining up with TRBD2. V was pared by 5 bases and J by 5 bases, with 18 bases of the junction left unmatched. From germline, CDR1 is SGHTA and CDR2 FQGNSA. The CDR3 covers 19 residues. As DNA, the CDR3 is TGTGCCAGCAGCCCTCCTAGCGGGGGGGCCCTGGTTATCGGCGAGACCCAGTACTTC. It codes for CASSPPSGGALVIGETQYF.

This sequence joins TRBV5-4 and TRBJ1-1; D is possibly TRBD1 (6 bases). The CDR3 is 15 amino acids. Germline CDR1 is SGHNT and CDR2 is YYREEE (reference sequence). The V and J ends lost 4 bases and 2 bases respectively, with 15 bases between them. CDR3 protein: CASSPGGARNTEAFF. CDR3 sequence (DNA): TGTGCCAGCAGCCCTGGGGGCGCGAGAAACACTGAAGCTTTCTTT.

The chain has TRBV7-3 and TRBJ1-6, with a tentative D call TRBD1 (5 bases). The CDR3 spans 13 residues. The germline gives CDR1 SGHTA, CDR2 FQGTGA. The V end lost 5 bases, the J end lost 8 bases, and 10 bases lay between the germline ends. The CDR3 coding sequence is TGTGCCAGCAGCCCCATCAGGGATTCACCCCTCCACTTT. Translated, it gives CASSPIRDSPLHF.

The chain is built from TRBV4-2 and TRBJ2-1; TRBD2 agrees at 8 bases. Germline V gene sequence: CDR1 LGHNA, CDR2 YNFKEQ. There are 15 residues in the CDR3. The V segment lost 5 bases and the J segment 9 bases; nucleotides outside the gene matches: 12. This CDR3 reads CASSSRAGGSVEQFF. The DNA for the CDR3 is TGTGCCAGCAGCTCCCGGGCGGGGGGCTCAGTTGAGCAGTTCTTC.

V usage is TRBV21-1 and J usage is TRBJ2-3; TRBD1 is the table's D call, not checked against the DNA. TRBV21-1 is a known pseudogene. The CDR3 length is 18 residues. In DNA form, the CDR3 reads TGTGCCAGCAGCAAATTAAGGGACAGACTTTATAGCACAGATACGCAGTATTTT. It translates to CASSKLRDRLYSTDTQYF.

The chain has TRBV7-9 and TRBJ1-5; 8 bases fit TRBD1. Germline V gives CDR1 SEHNR, CDR2 FQNEAQ (reference sequence). V dropped 5 bases and J dropped 7; count of bases not matched to a gene: 7. The CDR3 runs to 14 residues. The CDR3 is CASSGATGEQPQHF. DNA of the CDR3: TGTGCCAGCAGCGGGGCGACAGGGGAGCAGCCCCAGCATTTT.

The chain employs TRBV5-6 and TRBJ2-3, with 12 bases aligning to TRBD2. Per germline, CDR1 SGHDT and CDR2 YYEEEE. After removal of 3 bases from V and 7 bases from J, the junction contained 9 bases not matched to a gene. The CDR3 totals 16 residues. CDR3 sequence reads: CASSSLASGGAHTQYF. CDR3 DNA sequence: TGTGCCAGCAGCTCCCTGGCTAGCGGGGGGGCCCATACGCAGTATTTT.

The rearrangement links TRBV6-1 to TRBJ2-1; TRBD2 aligns across 9 bases. V shed 7 bases, J shed 10 bases, and the junction held 8 bases outside the gene matches. The CDR3 is made up of 13 amino acids. Germline V CDR1 and CDR2: MNHNS, SASEGT. The CDR3 sequence is CASKIAGGNEQFF. The CDR3 DNA reads as TGTGCCAGCAAAATTGCGGGGGGGAACGAGCAGTTCTTC.

This chain joins TRBV11-2 and TRBJ2-2; 7 positions agree with TRBD2. The germline gives CDR1 SGHAT, CDR2 FQNNGV. With 0 bases clipped from V and 3 bases from J, the junction kept 1 base outside the gene matches. The CDR3 length is 15 residues. CDR3: CASSLDGGYTGELFF. The DNA of the CDR3 is TGTGCCAGCAGCTTAGACGGGGGGTACACCGGGGAGCTGTTTTTT.